A single sample is the source of the 26 T cell receptor beta chains below, sequenced in a study of blood T cell repertoires in COVID-19. The table came from immunoSEQ multiplex PCR; TCRdb's copy has only in-frame clones and leaves some out. The sample yields some 260,000 clones, about 90% seen once. The sample consisted of peripheral blood. These receptors came from a woman in her 70s with COVID-19, enrolled during active disease.

This chain connects TRBV25-1 to TRBJ2-2; tentatively, D is TRBD1 (6 bases). V gave up 2 bases and J gave up 5 bases, with 18 bases separating them. The CDR3 is 17 residues long. Germline V CDR1 and CDR2: MGHDK, SYGVNS. CDR3 loop: CASSENGQFTGTGELFF. Written as DNA, the CDR3 is TGTGCCAGCAGTGAAAATGGACAGTTCACCGGGACCGGGGAGCTGTTTTTT.

The J gene is TRBJ2-7, the V gene TRBV5-8, with 7 bases identical to TRBD2. Germline CDR1 SGHTS, CDR2 YDEGEE. Losses at the gene ends were 0 bases for V and 7 bases for J; bases not matched to a gene: 10. CDR3 length: 15 residues. The DNA for the CDR3 is TGTGCCAGCAGCTTGGATGGGCGGGAGACGGGTGAGCAGTACTTC. It encodes CASSLDGRETGEQYF.

The chain uses TRBV28 and TRBJ2-7; 12 bases align to TRBD1. CDR1 is MDHEN and CDR2 is SYDVKM in the germline V gene. CDR3 length: 15 amino acids. V shed 6 bases and J 6 bases; nucleotides not matched to a gene: 9. CDR3 coding DNA: TGTGCCAGCAGCCCGTCGGGGACAGGGGGCCGCGAGCAGTACTTC. This translates into CASSPSGTGGREQYF.

The chain links TRBV12-3 or TRBV12-4 to TRBJ1-3; the D is unclear. The CDR3 has 12 residues. The V and J ends lost 5 bases and 3 bases respectively, with 5 bases between them. The DNA of the CDR3 is TGTGCCAGCAGTCGAGGTGGAAACACCATATATTTT. Its protein is CASSRGGNTIYF.

V gene TRBV5-1 combines with J gene TRBJ2-7; D is unresolved. The CDR3 runs to 11 residues. Trimming stripped 4 bases from V and 3 bases from J, with 5 bases between. Per the germline V gene, CDR1 is SGHRS and CDR2 is YFSETQ. CDR3 nucleotide sequence: TGCGCCAGCAGCCTAAACTACGAGCAGTACTTC. Protein: CASSLNYEQYF.

J is TRBJ1-2 and V is TRBV18; D is possibly TRBD1 (5 bases). Germline V gene data show CDR1 as KGHSH and CDR2 as LQKENI. This CDR3 spans 14 amino acids. Trimming removed 3 bases from V and 3 bases from J, with 11 bases in between. The DNA of the CDR3 is TGTGCCAGCTCACCCCAAGGGACTGACTATGGCTACACCTTC. This sequence encodes CASSPQGTDYGYTF.

The CDR3 reads CASSSPTGGREQYF. The CDR3 DNA reads TGCGCCAGCAGCTCTCCGACAGGGGGGCGTGAGCAGTACTTC. The gene calls are TRBV5-1 and TRBJ2-7, with 9 bases fitting TRBD1. V lost 3 bases to trimming and J lost 7 bases; unmatched junction nucleotides: 8. Germline V gene data show CDR1 as SGHRS and CDR2 as YFSETQ. The CDR3 is 14 amino acids.

The chain has TRBV30 and TRBJ2-7; 8 nucleotides line up with TRBD1. The CDR3 is 12 amino acids. CDR1 and CDR2 (germline): GTSNPN, SVGIG (reference sequence). Losses at the gene ends were 5 bases for V and 6 bases for J; bases not matched to a gene: 6. CDR3 loop: CAWGLQGVEQYF. CDR3 bases: TGTGCCTGGGGACTACAGGGGGTCGAGCAGTACTTC.

This clone appeared once. This chain joins TRBV5-8 and TRBJ1-4; D ambiguous. The germline V and J ends were trimmed by 0 bases and 3 bases, with 6 bases remaining between them. CDR3 length: 14 amino acids. Germline values: CDR1 SGHTS, CDR2 YDEGEE. Here the CDR3 DNA reads TGTGCCAGCAGCTTGGACACCTCTAATGAAAAACTGTTTTTT. Protein product: CASSLDTSNEKLFF.

The chain joins TRBV11-3 to TRBJ2-6, with D unclear. Per the germline V gene, CDR1 is SGHNT and CDR2 is YENEEA. Trimming left V 2 bases short and J 4 bases short, with 12 bases between. The CDR3 loop spans 16 amino acids. CDR3 protein: CASSLSTSVGANVLTF. As DNA, the CDR3 is TGTGCCAGCAGCTTATCCACGTCAGTAGGGGCCAACGTCCTGACTTTC.

The chain is built from TRBV11-2 and TRBJ1-2; D uncertain. Germline assignment: CDR1 SGHAT and CDR2 FQNNGV. This CDR3 has 13 amino acids. The V gene lost 1 base and the J gene lost 2 bases, with 5 bases spanning the gap. The DNA for the CDR3 is TGTGCCAGCAGCTTAGGGCAGAACTATGGCTACACCTTC. Its translation is CASSLGQNYGYTF.

This clone has just a few counts. The chain joins TRBV7-9 to TRBJ1-5, with D unresolved. The CDR3 covers 13 residues. The germline V and J ends were trimmed by 5 bases and 4 bases, with 9 bases remaining between them. Germline CDR1 is SEHNR and CDR2 is FQNEAQ (reference sequence). The CDR3 protein is CASSHGRNQPQHF. The CDR3 nucleotides are TGTGCCAGCAGCCACGGGAGAAATCAGCCCCAGCATTTT.

The chain carries TRBV14 and TRBJ2-1; D is unresolved. The V gene lost 0 bases and the J gene lost 0 bases, with 12 bases spanning the gap. The CDR3 is 17 residues long. Germline assignment: CDR1 SGHDN and CDR2 FVKESK. CDR3 DNA: TGTGCCAGCAGCCAAGAACTCCGACCTAGCTCCTACAATGAGCAGTTCTTC. It yields the protein CASSQELRPSSYNEQFF.

The gene calls are TRBV10-1 and TRBJ2-2; 11 bases line up with TRBD2. Trimming took 3 bases from V and 0 from J; bases not matched to a gene: 9. Looked up from germline, CDR1 is WNHNN and CDR2 is SYGVQD (reference sequence). The CDR3 contains 19 residues. The CDR3 here is CASSDYETSGKTNTGELFF. In nucleotides, the CDR3 is TGCGCCAGCAGTGATTATGAGACTAGCGGGAAAACGAACACCGGGGAGCTGTTTTTT.

The CDR3 DNA sequence: TGCGCCAGCAGCTTTACTAGCGGGAGGGCCGACGAGCAGTACTTC. Translation gives CASSFTSGRADEQYF. The J gene is TRBJ2-7, the V gene TRBV5-1; 13 bases line up with TRBD2. The CDR3 sequence is 15 residues long. CDR1 is SGHRS and CDR2 is YFSETQ in the germline V gene. With 2 bases clipped from V and 5 bases from J, the junction kept 4 bases outside the gene matches.

This chain uses TRBV10-3 with TRBJ1-1, with D maybe TRBD1 (6 bases). The CDR3 runs to 14 residues. V was trimmed by 6 bases and J by 3 bases, leaving 14 bases between them. Germline V gives CDR1 ENHRY, CDR2 SYGVKD. CDR3 nucleotides: TGTGCCATCAGGGGGGCAGGGAGGGACACTGAAGCTTTCTTT. Residues: CAIRGAGRDTEAFF.

Only a few counts were recorded for this clone. The chain employs TRBV21-1 and TRBJ1-2; TRBD1 is the table's D call and was not checked against the DNA. TRBV21-1 is noted as a pseudogene. CDR3 length: 16 residues. This chain's CDR3 is CASSKKYRTGVDGYTF. CDR3 sequence (DNA): TGTGCCAGCAGCAAAAAATACCGGACAGGGGTGGATGGCTACACCTTC.

The V gene is TRBV28, the J gene TRBJ2-5, with D possibly matching TRBD2 (5 bases). The CDR3 consists of 14 residues. The germline V gene has CDR1 MDHEN and CDR2 SYDVKM. V lost 1 base, J lost 5 bases, and 11 bases lay in between. The chain's CDR3 is CASSLYTRLETQYF. The CDR3 DNA reads TGTGCCAGCAGTTTATACACTAGACTCGAGACCCAGTACTTC.

V usage is TRBV7-6 and J usage is TRBJ2-7; 10 bases map to TRBD1. The CDR3 has 15 amino acids. V lost 2 bases and J lost 3; bases outside the gene matches: 4. Germline lookup yields CDR1 SGHVS and CDR2 FNYEAQ. CDR3 residues: CASSLTGTGDYEQYF. As DNA, the CDR3 is TGTGCCAGCAGCTTAACCGGGACAGGGGACTACGAGCAGTACTTC.

The genes are TRBV5-4 and TRBJ1-3; TRBD1 is a possible D gene (5 bases). The CDR3 sequence is 15 residues long. V dropped 0 bases and J dropped 4 bases, with 11 bases sitting between them. Germline V lookup: CDR1 SGHNT, CDR2 YYREEE (reference sequence). CDR3 loop: CASSLARGSGNTIYF. The CDR3 nucleotides read TGTGCCAGCAGCTTGGCCCGGGGGTCCGGAAACACCATATATTTT. Complete variable domain (other parts from reference TRBV5-4 and TRBJ1-3): ETGVTQSPTHLIKTRGQQVTLRCSSQSGHNTVSWYQQALGQGPQFIFQYYREEENGRGNFPPRFSGLQFPNYSSELNVNALELDDSALYLCASSLARGSGNTIYFGEGSWLTVV.

CDR3 nucleotides: TGCGCCAGCAGCCAACCCGGGACAGATAATAATTCACCCCTCCACTTT. Protein sequence: CASSQPGTDNNSPLHF. This sequence joins TRBV4-3 and TRBJ1-6; TRBD1 matches 7 bases. Germline CDR1 reads LGHNA; CDR2 reads YSLEER. CDR3 length: 16 residues. V was pared by 2 bases and J by 5 bases, with 6 bases of the junction left unmatched.

In nucleotides, the CDR3 is TGCGCCAGCAGCTTGTTGGTGGGAGTGACAGATACGCAGTATTTT. Amino acids: CASSLLVGVTDTQYF. The chain has TRBV5-1 and TRBJ2-3, with TRBD2 as a possible D gene (5 bases). V lost 1 base to trimming and J lost 3 bases, with 12 bases between them. The CDR3 contains 15 residues. Germline assignment: CDR1 SGHRS and CDR2 YFSETQ.

The chain recombines TRBV7-2 with TRBJ1-2; TRBD1 might be the D (5 bases). This CDR3 is built from 15 residues. Between the trimmed V and J ends, which lost 5 bases and 5 bases, there was a span of 18 bases. Germline V gene sequence: CDR1 SGHTA, CDR2 FQGNSA. Here the CDR3 DNA reads TGTGCCAGCAGCCCGTCGCAGGGATTAGGGTATGGCTACACCTTC. Amino acids: CASSPSQGLGYGYTF.

The chain combines TRBV29-1 with TRBJ2-3; D not resolved. CDR3 size: 12 residues. V was cut by 0 bases and J by 4 bases, with 5 bases left in between. Germline V gene data show CDR1 as SQVTM and CDR2 as ANQGSEA. The CDR3 loop is CSVEEGADTQYF. The CDR3 nucleotides read TGCAGCGTTGAAGAAGGAGCAGATACGCAGTATTTT.

The rearrangement links TRBV6-2 or TRBV6-3 to TRBJ2-2; D is ambiguous. V was trimmed by 4 bases and J by 12 bases, leaving 15 bases between them. From germline, CDR1 is MNHEY and CDR2 SVGEGT. This CDR3 comprises 13 residues. The CDR3 nucleotides are TGTGCCAGCAGTTCCGGGTCTACTTTTAAGCTGTTTTTT. Its protein product is CASSSGSTFKLFF.

The chain links TRBV7-6 to TRBJ2-1; 9 nucleotides agree with TRBD2. With V trimmed by 3 bases and J by 5 bases, 5 bases remained unmatched. Germline CDR1 is SGHVS and CDR2 is FNYEAQ. This CDR3 contains 15 residues. CDR3 nucleotides: TGTGCCAGCAGCTTGGGGGCGGGAGGGGACAATGAGCAGTTCTTC. This codes for CASSLGAGGDNEQFF.